This T cell receptor beta chain was retrieved from a study of blood T cells in healthy people across ages. Combining a sample-barcoded 5' primer with a J-beta primer mix, a second PCR ran for about 7 to 11 cycles. Samples each returned at least 2.5 million CDR3-containing paired-end reads. TCRdb ran MiXCR on the 5' RACE reads and lists one entry per CDR3 protein. The data hold about 1.7 million distinct CDR3 sequences, with roughly 30% observed a single time. A minimum of 6.5 million PBMCs was isolated per sample. Details on this clonotype: Antigen specificity is unknown.

V trimming: 1 base; J trimming: 2 bases; junction bases outside the gene matches: 5. Germline V lookup: CDR1 SGHTA, CDR2 FQGNSA. CDR3 length: 17 residues. Overall study findings and caveats: Long-lived and aged donors differed, with more naive CD4+ cells and higher diversity in the long-lived. Unsorted PBMCs blocked a conclusive comparison of naive and antigen-experienced cells.

The TCR originated in a woman aged 25 to 39 in good health. The specimen sequenced was blood. The genes are TRBV7-2 and TRBJ2-3; 11 bases are a match to TRBD2. This CDR3 is CASSLVVAGGITDTQYF. CDR3 sequence (DNA): TGTGCCAGCAGCTTAGTAGTAGCGGGAGGGATCACAGATACGCAGTATTTT.